Shown below are 14 T cell receptor beta chains from a single sample sequenced in a study of blood T cell repertoires in COVID-19. Profiled with immunoSEQ multiplex PCR; TCRdb holds only in-frame clones, not every one. The repertoire holds 250,000 to 300,000 clones, with 91% as singletons. Material for sequencing was PBMCs or T cells enriched from blood (not recorded which). The receptors were sampled from a human donor in a cohort exposed to, infected with or recovered from COVID-19 (not recorded which). The donor label of this sample is uncertain.

This rearrangement joins TRBV7-2 to TRBJ1-1; D unclear. V was trimmed by 1 base and J by 1 base, leaving 10 bases between them. This CDR3 comprises 15 residues. The germline gives CDR1 SGHTA, CDR2 FQGNSA. CDR3 region: CASSLDRVTNTEAFF. The CDR3 DNA is TGTGCCAGCAGCTTAGATAGAGTCACGAACACTGAAGCTTTCTTT.

The chain joins TRBV19 to TRBJ2-5, with 9 bases identical to TRBD1. Germline lookup yields CDR1 LNHDA and CDR2 SQIVND (reference sequence). V trimming: 1 base; J trimming: 4 bases; junction bases outside the gene matches: 10. This CDR3 is 17 amino acids long. The chain's CDR3 is CASSIGGTGSFGETQYF. CDR3 sequence (DNA): TGTGCCAGTAGTATAGGCGGGACAGGGAGTTTTGGAGAGACCCAGTACTTC.

The chain couples TRBV6-6 to TRBJ2-7; TRBD1 is a possible D gene (6 bases). V lost 8 bases, J lost 2 bases, and 13 bases lay in between. Germline CDR1 reads MNHNY; CDR2 reads SVGAGI (reference sequence). CDR3 length: 13 amino acids. The CDR3: CASVRGGTYEQYF. The DNA of the CDR3 is TGTGCCAGCGTCCGAGGGGGTACCTACGAGCAGTACTTC.

This sequence joins TRBV13 and TRBJ2-2, with D hard to call. Between the trimmed V and J ends, which lost 1 base and 7 bases, there was a span of 10 bases. The CDR3 extends over 14 amino acids. Germline V gene sequence: CDR1 PRHDT, CDR2 FYEKMQ (reference sequence). For the CDR3, the DNA is TGTGCCAGCAGCTTAGTAACGAGGATCGGGGAGCTGTTTTTT. Translated, it gives CASSLVTRIGELFF.

This clone came up a few times. V and J are TRBV6-5 and TRBJ1-2; TRBD1 matches 7 bases. Germline values: CDR1 MNHEY, CDR2 SVGAGI. V trimming: 2 bases; J trimming: 1 base; junction bases outside the gene matches: 4. The CDR3 is 15 amino acids. The CDR3 region is CASSYLRDSNYGYTF. CDR3 bases: TGTGCCAGCAGTTACCTCCGGGACAGTAACTATGGCTACACCTTC.

The chain couples TRBV27 to TRBJ1-4, with TRBD1 identical over 11 bases. This CDR3 region has 15 residues. After removal of 6 bases from V and 5 bases from J, the junction contained 5 bases not matched to a gene. The germline gives CDR1 MNHEY, CDR2 SMNVEV (reference sequence). The CDR3 is CASRSWTGGNEKLFF. DNA of the CDR3: TGTGCCAGCAGATCATGGACAGGGGGCAATGAAAAACTGTTTTTT. Filled out from reference TRBV27 and TRBJ1-4, the complete variable domain reads EAQVTQNPRYLITVTGKKLTVTCSQNMNHEYMSWYRQDPGLGLRQIYYSMNVEVTDKGDVPEGYKVSRKEKRNFPLILESPSPNQTSLYFCASRSWTGGNEKLFFGSGTQLSVL.

CDR3 loop: CAWSAGIQPQHF. CDR3 DNA sequence: TGTGCCTGGAGTGCAGGGATTCAGCCCCAGCATTTT. The chain links TRBV30 to TRBJ1-5; D may be TRBD1 (5 bases). The length of the CDR3 is 12 residues. Germline V gene data show CDR1 as GTSNPN and CDR2 as SVGIG (reference sequence). Trimming left V 1 base short and J 6 bases short, with 7 bases between.

The chain is built from TRBV15 and TRBJ2-7; TRBD1 agrees at 8 bases. Germline values: CDR1 LNHNV, CDR2 YYDKDF (reference sequence). V lost 5 bases to trimming and J lost 4 bases; unmatched junction nucleotides: 7. This CDR3 has 14 amino acids. Here the CDR3 DNA reads TGTGCCACCAGCCCAGGGACAGGTTCTTACGAGCAGTACTTC. Its protein product is CATSPGTGSYEQYF.

V usage is TRBV4-2 and J usage is TRBJ2-3; 7 bases are a match to TRBD2. The CDR3 is made up of 15 amino acids. V trimming: 2 bases; J trimming: 0 bases; junction bases outside the gene matches: 2. Per the germline V gene, CDR1 is LGHNA and CDR2 is YNFKEQ. CDR3 protein: CASSQSGTSTDTQYF. CDR3 coding DNA: TGTGCCAGCAGCCAAAGCGGGACTAGCACAGATACGCAGTATTTT.

The J gene is TRBJ1-2, the V gene TRBV2; TRBD1 matches 7 bases. The CDR3 totals 16 residues. Germline V gene data show CDR1 as SNHLY and CDR2 as FYNNEI. J was trimmed by 0 bases and V by 3 bases; bases with no gene match: 7. CDR3 sequence (DNA): TGTGCCAGCAGTGAGGTTGGACAGGATTCTAACTATGGCTACACCTTC. It yields the protein CASSEVGQDSNYGYTF.

The chain uses TRBV5-1 and TRBJ2-5; D perhaps matches TRBD1 (6 bases). Trimming removed 4 bases at V and 1 base at J, with 17 bases between. Germline loops: CDR1 SGHRS, CDR2 YFSETQ. This CDR3 has 16 amino acids. In nucleotides, the CDR3 is TGCGCCAGCAGCCCACCAGGGGCAATGAGCCAAGAGACCCAGTACTTC. It specifies CASSPPGAMSQETQYF.

V is TRBV7-2 and J is TRBJ1-1; 9 nucleotides agree with TRBD1. The germline V gene encodes CDR1 SGHTA and CDR2 FQGNSA. The trim removed 3 bases at V and 1 base at J, leaving 12 bases unmatched. This CDR3 region has 18 residues. CDR3: CASSLGTGSTRWNTEAFF. CDR3 nucleotides: TGTGCCAGCAGCTTGGGGACAGGGTCGACTAGGTGGAACACTGAAGCTTTCTTT.

CDR3 residues: CASSPPGQGNYEQYF. CDR3 bases: TGTGCCAGCTCACCACCGGGACAGGGAAACTACGAGCAGTACTTC. This chain connects TRBV18 to TRBJ2-7, with 9 nucleotides matching TRBD1. Germline CDR1 is KGHSH and CDR2 is LQKENI. V trimming: 0 bases; J trimming: 3 bases; junction bases outside the gene matches: 3. This CDR3 is built from 15 residues.

The rearrangement uses TRBV7-6 and TRBJ2-3; 9 bases line up with TRBD2. Germline assignment: CDR1 SGHVS and CDR2 FNYEAQ. CDR3 size: 16 residues. J was trimmed by 3 bases and V by 2 bases; bases with no gene match: 6. The DNA for the CDR3 is TGTGCCAGCAGCTTAACCCCTAGCGGGGAGACAGATACGCAGTATTTT. It yields the protein CASSLTPSGETDTQYF. The full variable domain, its missing parts supplied by reference TRBV7-6 and TRBJ2-3, is GAGVSQSPRYKVTKRGQDVALRCDPISGHVSLYWYRQALGQGPEFLTYFNYEAQQDKSGLPNDRFSAERPEGSISTLTIQRTEQRDSAMYRCASSLTPSGETDTQYFGPGTRLTVL.